This is a list of T cell receptor beta chains from one sample in a study of T cell repertoires in cytomegalovirus infection. One entry per CDR3 protein, called by TCRdb with MiXCR from the reads. The sample holds roughly 180,000 distinct CDR3 sequences, about 20% seen once. These TCRs are of unknown antigen specificity. The sample consisted of CD8+ T cells from cultured PBMCs, taken from culture after CMV antigen stimulation. These TCRs come from a human donor in good health (CMV status not recorded). Some clones in this sample may be carry-over from other donors' samples. CDR3s include the opening cysteine and the closing phenylalanine or tryptophan. Fields, in order: CDR3 DNA, CDR3 protein, D gene, clone size, V gene, J gene. D genes are given only for firm matches. Size is stated for part of the rows, as once, few or many counts, or as a class when the clone is expanded.

TGCGCCAGCAGCCAAGATCGACTCGCCTGGGAGACCCAGTACTTC	CASSQDRLAWETQYF	.	.	TRBV4-3	TRBJ2-5
TGTGCCAGCAGCTTAGGGTCGACCGGGGCTTTCTTT	CASSLGSTGAFF	.	.	TRBV7-6	TRBJ1-1
TGTGCCAGCAGTGAAGCGGGGGATAGCACAGATACGCAGTATTTT	CASSEAGDSTDTQYF	.	few	TRBV6-1	TRBJ2-3
TGTGCCAGCAGCTTCGGCCCCAGCTCCTACAATGAGCAGTTCTTC	CASSFGPSSYNEQFF	.	.	TRBV5-6	TRBJ2-1
TGTGCCAGCAGTGAAGGGGTCCCTTCGGGGGGGTTCTTT	CASSEGVPSGGFF	.	few	TRBV2	TRBJ1-1
TGTGCCAGCCGGTCCGGCAGGGACTATGGCTACACCTTC	CASRSGRDYGYTF	.	few	TRBV7-9	TRBJ1-2
TGTGCCAGCAGCTTCCCGGACAGGGGAAAAGCTTTCTTT	CASSFPDRGKAFF	TRBD1	few	TRBV7-2	TRBJ1-1
TGTGCCAGCAGCCCAAGGGGGGGGAAACAGCCCCAGCATTTT	CASSPRGGKQPQHF	.	.	TRBV7-2	TRBJ1-5
TGTGCCAGCAGCTCTAGACCCTTATCGGGGTTCGACGAGCAGTACTTC	CASSSRPLSGFDEQYF	.	few	TRBV7-9	TRBJ2-7
TGTGCCAGCAGCTTGCCTAACGGCTACAATGAGCAGTTCTTC	CASSLPNGYNEQFF	.	few	TRBV7-8	TRBJ2-1
TGTGCCACCAGCAGACGGGGCATTGGGGGCTACACCTTC	CATSRRGIGGYTF	.	.	TRBV15	TRBJ1-2
TGTGCCAGCTCACCACCCTTGGGGACAGAACTACCTGGGGCCAACGTCCTGACTTTC	CASSPPLGTELPGANVLTF	TRBD1	.	TRBV18	TRBJ2-6
TGTGCCAGCAGCGTAGACGGAAGCACAGATACGCAGTATTTT	CASSVDGSTDTQYF	.	few	TRBV9	TRBJ2-3
TGTGCCAGCAGCGGACCTGGCAGGATGACCAAAAACATTCAGTACTTC	CASSGPGRMTKNIQYF	.	.	TRBV7-9	TRBJ2-4
TGTGCCAGCAGCCAGCGGACTGATGGGATCTACGAGCAGTACTTC	CASSQRTDGIYEQYF	.	.	TRBV7-8	TRBJ2-7
TGTGCCAGCAGCTTAGTTGGGGGTGTCTCCTACAATGAGCAGTTCTTC	CASSLVGGVSYNEQFF	.	.	TRBV7-6	TRBJ2-1
TGTGCCAGCAGCCCGAGGTATGAGCAGTTCTTC	CASSPRYEQFF	.	few	TRBV7-2	TRBJ2-1
TGTGCCAGCAGCCATAACCCGACGGTAGAAGCTTTCTTT	CASSHNPTVEAFF	.	once	TRBV4-2	TRBJ1-1
TGTGCCAGCAGTTTAGTGGTCGGTAAAGAGACCCAGTACTTC	CASSLVVGKETQYF	.	.	TRBV12-3/TRBV12-4	TRBJ2-5
TGTGCCAGCAGCCCCCGCGGAGGGGTCTCCTACGAGCAGTACTTC	CASSPRGGVSYEQYF	.	.	TRBV7-8	TRBJ2-7
TGTGCCAGCCATTCTCCGGTGACCTACGAGCAGTACTTC	CASHSPVTYEQYF	.	.	TRBV27	TRBJ2-7
TGTGCCAGCTATGGACAGGGCACAGATACGCAGTATTTT	CASYGQGTDTQYF	TRBD1	.	TRBV7-9	TRBJ2-3
TGTGCCAGCAGCTGGGACAGGGGCCCCTACGAGCAGTACTTC	CASSWDRGPYEQYF	TRBD1	few	TRBV7-2	TRBJ2-7
TGCGCCAGCAGCCAAGTAGCGGGGGGCCACTACGAGCAGTACTTC	CASSQVAGGHYEQYF	TRBD2	few	TRBV4-1	TRBJ2-7
TGTGCCAGCACATTCGGCGGGGGCGAGAACACCGGGGAGCTGTTTTTT	CASTFGGGENTGELFF	.	.	TRBV7-6	TRBJ2-2
TGTGCCAGCAGTTACGGAGGGAAGTTGGGGTCCTACAATGAGCAGTTCTTC	CASSYGGKLGSYNEQFF	.	.	TRBV6-5	TRBJ2-1
TGTGCCAGCACCTCGCCTATCGACAGGGTAGGCACTGAAGCTTTCTTT	CASTSPIDRVGTEAFF	TRBD1	.	TRBV28	TRBJ1-1
TGTGCCAGCAGTCCTTTTACTTCCCCTGGGACAGGTTTCGGCTACACCTTC	CASSPFTSPGTGFGYTF	TRBD1	.	TRBV12-3/TRBV12-4	TRBJ1-2
TGTGCCAGCAGTTTCACAGGGGAGTATATCGATGAGCAGTTCTTC	CASSFTGEYIDEQFF	TRBD1	.	TRBV12-3/TRBV12-4	TRBJ2-1